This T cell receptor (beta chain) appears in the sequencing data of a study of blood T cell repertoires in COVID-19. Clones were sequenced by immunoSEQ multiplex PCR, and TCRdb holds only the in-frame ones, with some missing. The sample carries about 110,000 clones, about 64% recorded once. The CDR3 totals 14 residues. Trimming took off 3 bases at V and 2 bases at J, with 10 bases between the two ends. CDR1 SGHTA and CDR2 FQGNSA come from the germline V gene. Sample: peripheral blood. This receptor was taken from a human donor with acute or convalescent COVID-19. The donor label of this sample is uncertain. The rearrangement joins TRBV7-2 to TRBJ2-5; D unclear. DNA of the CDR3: TGTGCCAGCAGCTTCGCGCCCTCACAAGAGACCCAGTACTTC. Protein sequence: CASSFAPSQETQYF.